One and the same sample provided the 13 T cell receptor beta chains below, sequenced in a study of T cells expressing NK-cell markers. TCRdb derives one entry per CDR3 protein from the 5' RACE reads, leaving out DNA. The sample table sets out under 500,000 distinct CDR3 sequences. The sequenced material came from blood T cells: a sorted CD56 or NKG2C T cell subset, CD4+ or CD8+ T cells, or bulk PBMC T cells (not recorded which). These receptors originate from a woman between 18 and 69 years old in good health.

The rearrangement joins TRBV7-9 to TRBJ2-5; the D call from TCRdb, TRBD1, cannot be confirmed without DNA. This CDR3 is built from 15 residues. Germline values: CDR1 SEHNR, CDR2 FQNEAQ (reference sequence). CDR3 loop: CASSIWTERQETQYF.

The chain recombines TRBV6-2 or TRBV6-3 with TRBJ2-1; absent DNA, TCRdb's TRBD2 call cannot be checked. The CDR3 is 15 residues long. Per germline, CDR1 MNHEY and CDR2 SVGEGT. The chain's CDR3 is CASRTLAPSYNEQFF.

The J gene is TRBJ1-2, the V gene TRBV11-1; TCRdb selects TRBD1, and the lack of DNA leaves this call unchecked. The CDR3 runs to 19 residues. CDR1 is SGHAT and CDR2 is FQDESV in the germline V gene (reference sequence). The CDR3 is CASSFPSWGTGETNYGYTF.

The chain couples TRBV4-1 to TRBJ2-2. This CDR3 spans 15 amino acids. Germline loops: CDR1 MGHRA, CDR2 YSYEKL. The chain's CDR3 is CASKIRDLNTGELFF.

The chain joins TRBV27 to TRBJ1-5; the D gene TCRdb calls, TRBD1, cannot be checked with no DNA. Germline V CDR1 and CDR2: MNHEY, SMNVEV (reference sequence). This CDR3 region has 16 residues. CDR3 region: CASGWGPGQVNQPQHF.

The chain links TRBV5-5 to TRBJ2-3; the D gene TCRdb calls, TRBD1, cannot be checked with no DNA. The germline CDR1 and CDR2 sequences are SGHKS and YYEKEE (reference sequence). CDR3 size: 15 residues. The CDR3 protein is CASSLWRGTTDTQYF.

The rearrangement links TRBV7-3 to TRBJ2-3; TCRdb returns TRBD2, unconfirmable since there is no DNA. Germline V gene sequence: CDR1 SGHTA, CDR2 FQGTGA. The CDR3 length is 17 residues. CDR3 region: CASSLGLTGGRTDTQYF. The full variable domain, completed using reference TRBV7-3 and TRBJ2-3, is GAGVSQTPSNKVTEKGKYVELRCDPISGHTALYWYRQSLGQGPEFLIYFQGTGAADDSGLPNDRFFAVRPEGSVSTLKIQRTERGDSAVYLCASSLGLTGGRTDTQYFGPGTRLTVL.

The chain uses TRBV7-2 and TRBJ2-1; TCRdb's D call of TRBD1 is untestable without DNA. Germline V gene data show CDR1 as SGHTA and CDR2 as FQGNSA. There are 15 residues in the CDR3. The CDR3: CASTPRQGDYNEQFF.

CDR3 loop: CASSLGLTNPTDEQFF. The chain links TRBV7-9 to TRBJ2-1. Germline CDR1 reads SEHNR; CDR2 reads FQNEAQ (reference sequence). The CDR3 is 16 residues long. Complete variable domain (other parts from reference TRBV7-9 and TRBJ2-1): DTGVSQNPRHKITKRGQNVTFRCDPISEHNRLYWYRQTLGQGPEFLTYFQNEAQLEKSRLLSDRFSAERPKGSFSTLEIQRTEQGDSAMYLCASSLGLTNPTDEQFFGPGTRLTVL.

The chain carries TRBV19 and TRBJ1-1. The CDR3 is made up of 15 amino acids. Germline lookup yields CDR1 LNHDA and CDR2 SQIVND (reference sequence). The CDR3 loop reads CASSITRGPIKHVTF.

The chain uses TRBV14 and TRBJ2-7; TCRdb selects TRBD2, and the lack of DNA leaves this call unchecked. Germline V gene sequence: CDR1 SGHDN, CDR2 FVKESK. The CDR3 consists of 14 residues. CDR3 sequence reads: CASSQEGGPNEQYF. The whole variable domain, remainder taken from reference TRBV14 and TRBJ2-7, is EAGVTQFPSHSVIEKGQTVTLRCDPISGHDNLYWYRRVMGKEIKFLLHFVKESKQDESGMPNNRFLAERTGGTYSTLKVQPAELEDSGVYFCASSQEGGPNEQYFGPGTRLTVT.

The V call is TRBV15, the J call TRBJ1-5. Per the germline V gene, CDR1 is LNHNV and CDR2 is YYDKDF (reference sequence). This CDR3 has 14 amino acids. The CDR3 here is CATDRTDSNQPQHF.

The rearrangement joins TRBV24-1 to TRBJ2-3; TCRdb returns TRBD1, unconfirmable since there is no DNA. The CDR3 runs 15 residues. From germline, CDR1 is KGHDR and CDR2 SFDVKD. The CDR3 protein is CATGSATGRTDTQYF.